These 18 T cell receptor beta chains were all obtained from the same sample, sequenced in a study of blood T cell repertoires in COVID-19. Sequencing was performed with immunoSEQ multiplex PCR; in TCRdb, only in-frame clones are kept and a portion is missing. The sample carries about 240,000 clones, about 85% recorded once. The sample consisted of peripheral blood. The receptors shown here come from a man in his thirties or forties who had recovered from COVID-19.

In this sample, this clone turned up a few times. The chain links TRBV7-3 to TRBJ2-3; 8 bases map to TRBD1. Per germline, CDR1 SGHTA and CDR2 FQGTGA. The CDR3 sequence is 14 residues long. J gave up 5 bases and V 4 bases, and 5 bases lay outside the gene matches. CDR3 sequence reads: CASSWGQVGDTQYF. Written as DNA, the CDR3 is TGTGCCAGCAGCTGGGGACAGGTTGGAGATACGCAGTATTTT.

The chain has TRBV5-1 and TRBJ2-3, with D maybe TRBD2 (6 bases). This CDR3 has 16 amino acids. Germline assignment: CDR1 SGHRS and CDR2 YFSETQ. Trimming left V 1 base short and J 0 bases short, with 12 bases between. The CDR3 is CASSLNVGGSTDTQYF. The DNA of the CDR3 is TGCGCCAGCAGCTTGAACGTCGGGGGTAGCACAGATACGCAGTATTTT.

This chain joins TRBV4-2 and TRBJ2-3, with a tentative D call TRBD2 (6 bases). Germline V gene data show CDR1 as LGHNA and CDR2 as YNFKEQ. The CDR3 consists of 17 residues. Trimming removed 0 bases from V and 3 bases from J, with 16 bases in between. The CDR3 coding sequence is TGTGCCAGCAGCCAAGAACGGGGCGGGATATCGACAGATACGCAGTATTTT. As protein: CASSQERGGISTDTQYF.

The rearrangement uses TRBV7-3 and TRBJ2-1; tentative D call: TRBD2 (6 bases). V dropped 6 bases and J dropped 1 base, with 13 bases sitting between them. Germline CDR1 SGHTA, CDR2 FQGTGA. This CDR3 is 15 amino acids long. CDR3 DNA sequence: TGTGCCAGCAGTGGCGGCGGGGCATCCTACAATGAGCAGTTCTTC. Translated: CASSGGGASYNEQFF.

The rearrangement uses TRBV10-2 and TRBJ1-4; 8 bases agree with TRBD1. This CDR3 has 13 residues. The trim removed 6 bases at V and 8 bases at J, leaving 5 bases unmatched. The germline gives CDR1 WSHSY, CDR2 SAAADI. In nucleotides, the CDR3 is TGCGCCAGCAGGGACAGGGCTGAAGAAAAACTGTTTTTT. This encodes CASRDRAEEKLFF.

V gene TRBV2 combines with J gene TRBJ1-1, with 7 bases aligning to TRBD1. Germline V gene lookup returns CDR1 SNHLY and CDR2 FYNNEI. The CDR3 covers 13 residues. The J segment lost 1 base and the V segment lost 7 bases, leaving 3 bases of the junction unmatched. The CDR3 DNA sequence: TGTGCCAGCACAGGACAGGCGAACACTGAAGCTTTCTTT. The encoded protein is CASTGQANTEAFF.

The rearrangement links TRBV7-9 to TRBJ2-7; TRBD2 might be the D (7 bases). Trimming left V 5 bases short and J 0 bases short, with 20 bases between. Germline V gene lookup returns CDR1 SEHNR and CDR2 FQNEAQ (reference sequence). This CDR3 is 17 amino acids long. The CDR3 sequence is CASSPLRGGARSYEQYV. Written as DNA, the CDR3 is TGTGCCAGCAGCCCACTCCGAGGGGGGGCTCGCTCCTACGAGCAGTACGTC.

The genes are TRBV2 and TRBJ2-3, with 9 nucleotides matching TRBD2. Germline CDR1 reads SNHLY; CDR2 reads FYNNEI. Trimming took 6 bases from V and 2 from J; bases not matched to a gene: 6. The CDR3 is 15 residues long. The DNA for the CDR3 is TGTGCCAGCAGAGCGGGGGGACAAATCACAGATACGCAGTATTTT. Protein product: CASRAGGQITDTQYF.

As regards this clone: Mismatch with germline at one junction end may stem from a read error. The chain joins TRBV14 to TRBJ1-1, with D hard to call. There are 13 residues in the CDR3. Germline CDR1 is SGHDN and CDR2 is FVKESK. The CDR3 nucleotides read TGTGCCAGCAGCCAAGGACCCAACAGTGAAGCTTTCTTT. It translates to CASSQGPNSEAFF.

The chain carries TRBV2 and TRBJ2-5, with a tentative D call TRBD1 (5 bases). The ends were cut back, 0 bases at V and 2 bases at J, with 13 bases in the middle. The CDR3 loop spans 16 amino acids. Per germline, CDR1 SNHLY and CDR2 FYNNEI. In DNA form, the CDR3 reads TGTGCCAGCAGTGAAGCGCTTTGGGCAGGGCAAGAGACCCAGTACTTC. The encoded protein is CASSEALWAGQETQYF.

The rearrangement joins TRBV20-1 to TRBJ2-2; D is unclear. This CDR3 contains 12 residues. V gave up 3 bases and J gave up 6 bases, with 8 bases separating them. The germline V gene has CDR1 DFQATT and CDR2 SNEGSKA (reference sequence). The CDR3 nucleotides are TGCAGTGCTAGTCACGAGGCCGGGGAGCTGTTTTTT. The encoded protein is CSASHEAGELFF.

V usage is TRBV3-1 (or the pseudogene TRBV3-2) and J usage is TRBJ1-1, with D possibly TRBD1 on 6 matching bases. The V and J ends lost 4 bases and 6 bases respectively, with 15 bases between them. Germline CDR1 is LGHDT and CDR2 is YNNKEL (reference sequence). The CDR3 covers 14 residues. CDR3 loop: CASSPGDHVAEAFF. The CDR3 nucleotides read TGTGCCAGCAGCCCAGGGGACCATGTCGCTGAAGCTTTCTTT.

Remarks on this clone: Germline is not matched at one junction end, which may reflect a read error. This sequence joins TRBV2 and TRBJ2-7; TRBD2 matches 7 bases. The CDR3 extends over 13 amino acids. Germline CDR1 is SNHLY and CDR2 is FYNNEI. As DNA, the CDR3 is TGTGCCAGCAGTTTCACCCGGGACTACCCCTATCACTTC. It specifies CASSFTRDYPYHF.

The V gene is TRBV2, the J gene TRBJ2-2, with TRBD2 matching 8 bases. There are 14 residues in the CDR3. Germline V lookup: CDR1 SNHLY, CDR2 FYNNEI. The J segment lost 7 bases and the V segment lost 7 bases, leaving 8 bases of the junction unmatched. This chain's CDR3 is CASISGAGGGELFF. Here the CDR3 DNA reads TGTGCCAGCATTAGCGGGGCTGGGGGCGGGGAGCTGTTTTTT.

Concerning this clone: This specimen includes other DNA sequences encoding the same CDR3. The J gene is TRBJ2-1, the V gene TRBV3-1 (or the pseudogene TRBV3-2); D is possibly TRBD2 (6 bases). CDR1 and CDR2 (germline): LGHDT, YNNKEL (reference sequence). Trimming took off 1 base at V and 0 bases at J, with 10 bases between the two ends. This CDR3 has 16 amino acids. As DNA, the CDR3 is TGTGCCAGCAGCCAAGGCCTCGGGAGCTCCTACAATGAGCAGTTCTTC. This sequence encodes CASSQGLGSSYNEQFF.

This chain links TRBV4-1 with TRBJ1-4; perhaps TRBD1 as D (6 bases). The CDR3 is 17 residues long. The germline CDR1 and CDR2 sequences are MGHRA and YSYEKL. Trimming cost V 4 bases and J 4 bases, with 19 bases left between them. This CDR3 is CASSRTAVHSFNEKLFF. CDR3 in DNA: TGCGCCAGCAGCCGGACAGCCGTACACAGCTTTAATGAAAAACTGTTTTTT.

The chain recombines TRBV5-1 with TRBJ1-3; D is uncertain. The V and J ends lost 2 bases and 1 base respectively, with 16 bases between them. This CDR3 spans 17 amino acids. Germline V gives CDR1 SGHRS, CDR2 YFSETQ. DNA for the CDR3: TGCGCCAGCAGCTTCCGAGGCCCGATTCTATCTGGAAACACCATATATTTT. It yields the protein CASSFRGPILSGNTIYF.

A note on this clone: The same CDR3 also results from other DNA sequences found in this sample. The rearrangement links TRBV28 to TRBJ1-5; 11 positions match TRBD1. This CDR3 is 15 amino acids long. Germline CDR1 reads MDHEN; CDR2 reads SYDVKM. J was trimmed by 4 bases and V by 4 bases; bases with no gene match: 3. CDR3 loop: CASSSGTGGNQPQHF. The DNA of the CDR3 is TGTGCCAGCAGTTCCGGGACAGGGGGAAATCAGCCCCAGCATTTT.